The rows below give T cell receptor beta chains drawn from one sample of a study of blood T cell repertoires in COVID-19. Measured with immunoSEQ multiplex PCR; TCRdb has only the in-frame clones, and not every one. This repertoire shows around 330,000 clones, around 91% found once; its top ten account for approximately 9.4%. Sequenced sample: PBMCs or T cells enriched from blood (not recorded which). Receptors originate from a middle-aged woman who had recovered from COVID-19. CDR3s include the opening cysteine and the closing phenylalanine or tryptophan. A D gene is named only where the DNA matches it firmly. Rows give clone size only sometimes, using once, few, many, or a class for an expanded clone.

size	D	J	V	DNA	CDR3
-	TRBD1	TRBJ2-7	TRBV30	TGTGCCTGGAGTGTAAGTAAGAGACAGGGCTCGAGCGAGCAGTACTTC	CAWSVSKRQGSSEQYF
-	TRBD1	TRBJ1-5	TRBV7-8	TGTGCCAGCAGCCAATATCGGGAATCGGGACAGGGTATCAATCAGCCCCAGCATTTT	CASSQYRESGQGINQPQHF
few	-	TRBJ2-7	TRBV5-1	TGCGCCAGCAGCTGGAGAGCATCCTACGAGCAGTACTTC	CASSWRASYEQYF
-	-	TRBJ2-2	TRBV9	TGTGCCAGCAGCGTAAAGCTGGCCGGGGAGCTGTTTTTT	CASSVKLAGELFF
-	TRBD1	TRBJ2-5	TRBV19	TGTGCCAGTAGTGCAGAGCAGGGGGCATGGGAGACCCAGTACTTC	CASSAEQGAWETQYF
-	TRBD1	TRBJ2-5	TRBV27	TGTGCCAGCAGTGCGTGGGACAGGGGAAGGGAGACCCAGTACTTC	CASSAWDRGRETQYF
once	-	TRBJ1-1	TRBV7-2	TGTGCCAGCAGCTTAGTAGCAGGGGTGAACACTGAAGCTTTCTTT	CASSLVAGVNTEAFF
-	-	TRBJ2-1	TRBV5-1	TGCGCCAGCAGCTTGGCTAATACCTACAATGAGCAGTTCTTC	CASSLANTYNEQFF
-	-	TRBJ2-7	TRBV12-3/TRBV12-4	TGTGCCAGCAGTTTCGCGGGACCCTACGAGCAGTACTTC	CASSFAGPYEQYF
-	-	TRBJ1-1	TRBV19	TGTGCCAGTAGTGCGGGTAGGAACACTGAAGCTTTCTTT	CASSAGRNTEAFF
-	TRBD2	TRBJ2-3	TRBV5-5	TGTGCCAGCAGGCCTGTTGGCGGGAGGACAGATACGCAGTATTTT	CASRPVGGRTDTQYF
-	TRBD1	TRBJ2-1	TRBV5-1	TGCGCCAGCAGCTTGGAGGGGACAGGTTTCGATGAGCAGTTCTTC	CASSLEGTGFDEQFF
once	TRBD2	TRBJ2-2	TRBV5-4	TGTGCCAGCAGCTTGCCTAGCGGGGGCACCGGGGAGCTGTTTTTT	CASSLPSGGTGELFF
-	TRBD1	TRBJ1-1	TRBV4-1	TGCGCCAGCAGCCAAGAACCCCCCGGGACAGATGACACTGAAGCTTTCTTT	CASSQEPPGTDDTEAFF
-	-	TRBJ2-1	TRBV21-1	TGTGCCAGCGGATCTAGCGGGGGGGCGTACAATGAGCAGTTCTTC	CASGSSGGAYNEQFF
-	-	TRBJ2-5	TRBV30	TGTGCCTGGAGTGTCCCCGGGGTTGAGACCCAGTACTTC	CAWSVPGVETQYF
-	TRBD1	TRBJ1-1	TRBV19	TGTGCCAGTAGTTCTCTACAGGGGAAGAACACTGAAGCTTTCTTT	CASSSLQGKNTEAFF
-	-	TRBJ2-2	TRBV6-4	TGTGCCAGCAGTGAACAGGCAAACACCGGGGAGCTGTTTTTT	CASSEQANTGELFF
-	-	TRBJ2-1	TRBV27	TGTGCCAGCAGTTATCGGATTTTGGAGTATGAGCAGTTCTTC	CASSYRILEYEQFF
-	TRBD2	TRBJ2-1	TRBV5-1	TGCGCCAGCAGCTTTTACAGCGGGAGGGCGAAGAATGAGCAGTTCTTC	CASSFYSGRAKNEQFF
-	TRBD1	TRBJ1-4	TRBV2	TGTGCCAGCAGCGGACAGGGATCAACTAATGAAAAACTGTTTTTT	CASSGQGSTNEKLFF
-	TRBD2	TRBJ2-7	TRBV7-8	TGTGCCAGCAGCTCCGGACGATACGGGACTAGTGCCTACGAGCAGTACTTC	CASSSGRYGTSAYEQYF
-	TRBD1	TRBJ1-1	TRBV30	TGTGCCTGGACTGGGACAGGGGGCGCATACACTGAAGCTTTCTTT	CAWTGTGGAYTEAFF
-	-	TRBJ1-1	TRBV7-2	TGTGCCAGCAGCTTAATGGAGATGAACACTGAAGCTTTCTTT	CASSLMEMNTEAFF
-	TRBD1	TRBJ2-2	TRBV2	TGTGCCGGCCAGGGGGCGAACACCGGGGAGCTGTTTTTT	CAGQGANTGELFF
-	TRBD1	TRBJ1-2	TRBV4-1	TGCGCCAGCAGCCAACCCGGAAGGACAGGGGTGGGAGGCTACACCTTC	CASSQPGRTGVGGYTF
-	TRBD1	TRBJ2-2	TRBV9	TGTGCCAGCAGCCTCACCGGACAGGGGGCTGGGACCGGGGAGCTGTTTTTT	CASSLTGQGAGTGELFF
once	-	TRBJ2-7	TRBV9	TGTGCCAGCAGCGTAGCACCAGGGATAAGATACGAGCAGTACTTC	CASSVAPGIRYEQYF
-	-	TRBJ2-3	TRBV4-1	TGCGCCAGCAGCCAAGCACCAGGGTTCGCAGATACGCAGTATTTT	CASSQAPGFADTQYF
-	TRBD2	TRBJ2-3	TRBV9	TGTGCCAGCAGCACAGGACTAGCGGGAGGTGATACGCAGTATTTT	CASSTGLAGGDTQYF
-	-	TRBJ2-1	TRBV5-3	TGTGCCAGAAGCTACCAGGGAACTAACAATGAGCAGTTCTTC	CARSYQGTNNEQFF
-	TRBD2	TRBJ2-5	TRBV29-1	TGCAGCGTTGAAATGCGGGGGGGGTTCCAAGAGACCCAGTACTTC	CSVEMRGGFQETQYF
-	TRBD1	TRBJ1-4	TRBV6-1	TGTGCCAGCAGTGATAACAGGGGGCTTGATGAAAAACTGTTTTTT	CASSDNRGLDEKLFF
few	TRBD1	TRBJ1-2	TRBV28	TGTGCCAGCAGTTTAGCAGGGGGCGCAGTGGGCTACACCTTC	CASSLAGGAVGYTF
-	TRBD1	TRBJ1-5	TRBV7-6	TGTGCCAGCAGCTTACTAGGGGGCGAGCAGCCCCAGCATTTT	CASSLLGGEQPQHF
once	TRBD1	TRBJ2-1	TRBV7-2	TGTGCCAGCAGAAGGACAGGGCAGAATGAGCAGTTCTTC	CASRRTGQNEQFF
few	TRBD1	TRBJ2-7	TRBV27	TGTGCCAGCAGTTTCCGGGACAGGCCGTCCTACGAGCAGTACTTC	CASSFRDRPSYEQYF
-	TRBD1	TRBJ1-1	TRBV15	TGTGCCACCAGCAGGGACAGGGGGCTGGTCACTGAAGCTTTCTTT	CATSRDRGLVTEAFF
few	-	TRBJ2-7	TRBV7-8	TGTGCCAGCAGCTTAGACGAGTGGAGCTCCTACGAGCAGTACTTC	CASSLDEWSSYEQYF
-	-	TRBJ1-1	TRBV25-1	TGTGCCAGCAGTGAATTAGGAGTTTCCACTGAAGCTTTCTTT	CASSELGVSTEAFF
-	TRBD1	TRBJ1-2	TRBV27	TGTGCCAGCAGTTTATGGGGACAGGGTAGAGATGGCTACACCTTC	CASSLWGQGRDGYTF
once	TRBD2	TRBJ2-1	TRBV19	TGTGCCAGTAGTAGGACGGGCGGGAGAGATAATGAGCAGTTCTTC	CASSRTGGRDNEQFF
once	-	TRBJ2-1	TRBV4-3	TGCGCCAGCAGCCAAGTTGGCGGAAGAATATACAATGAGCAGTTCTTC	CASSQVGGRIYNEQFF
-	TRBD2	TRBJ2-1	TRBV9	TGTGCCAGCAGCGATTCGTTAGCGGGGGTCTCCTACAATGAGCAGTTCTTC	CASSDSLAGVSYNEQFF
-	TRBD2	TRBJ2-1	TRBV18	TGTGCCAGCTCACCACCGTCCTTACTAGCGGGAGCCCTTGAGCAGTTCTTC	CASSPPSLLAGALEQFF
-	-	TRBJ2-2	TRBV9	TGTGCCAGCAGCGAGAGGGCCGGGGAGCTGTTTTTT	CASSERAGELFF
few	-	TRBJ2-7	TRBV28	TGTGCCAGCAGTTTAGGGAGTAGGTACGAGCAGTACTTC	CASSLGSRYEQYF
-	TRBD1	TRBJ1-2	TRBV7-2	TGTGCCAGCAGCTTAGTGGGACAGGGAAGTGGCTACACCTTC	CASSLVGQGSGYTF